This T cell receptor beta chain was observed in a study of immune evolution from preneoplasia to lung adenocarcinoma. Between the trimmed V and J ends, which lost 0 bases and 1 base, there was a span of 8 bases. CDR3 length: 14 residues. Per the germline V gene, CDR1 is SGDLS and CDR2 is YYNGEE. Regarding the study as a whole: Normal lung had highest clonality; later lesions appeared denser, more diverse.

The assay was immunoSEQ multiplex PCR, and TCRdb's table has in-frame clones only and misses some. In the table there are more than 8,000 clones, over 75% of which are singletons. Two lung cancer pathologists independently confirmed each histologic diagnosis. After pathologic assessment, macro-dissection selected premalignant or tumor cells for extraction. Of note for this clone: Its antigen remains unknown.

The V call is TRBV9, the J call TRBJ2-7; tentative D call: TRBD2 (5 bases). Sequenced input: FFPE lung adenocarcinoma in situ tissue. This receptor was taken from a person between 65 and 80 years old with lung adenocarcinoma. In DNA form, the CDR3 reads TGTGCCAGCAGCGTAGACGGGGATTCCTACGAGCAGTACTTC. Its translation: CASSVDGDSYEQYF.